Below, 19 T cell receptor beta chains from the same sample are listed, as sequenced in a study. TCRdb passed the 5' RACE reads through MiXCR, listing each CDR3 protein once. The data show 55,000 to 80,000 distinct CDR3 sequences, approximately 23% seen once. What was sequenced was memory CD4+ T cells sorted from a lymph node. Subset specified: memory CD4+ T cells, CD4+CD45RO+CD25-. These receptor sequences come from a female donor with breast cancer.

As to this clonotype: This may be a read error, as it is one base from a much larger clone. Here the CDR3 reads CVSSSRPGDPGYNEQFF. CDR3 sequence (DNA): TGTGTCAGCAGCTCCCGACCAGGGGACCCCGGGTACAATGAGCAGTTCTTC. The chain carries TRBV7-3 and TRBJ2-1; TRBD1 is a possible D gene (6 bases). The CDR3 length is 17 residues. Germline CDR1 reads SGHTA; CDR2 reads FQGTGA.

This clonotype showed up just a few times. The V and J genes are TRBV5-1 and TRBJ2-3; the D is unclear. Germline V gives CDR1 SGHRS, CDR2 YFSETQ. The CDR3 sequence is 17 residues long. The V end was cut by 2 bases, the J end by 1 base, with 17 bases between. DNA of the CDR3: TGCGCCAGCAGCTTCGGCGGACGGCGAATCCGCACAGATACGCAGTATTTT. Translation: CASSFGGRRIRTDTQYF.

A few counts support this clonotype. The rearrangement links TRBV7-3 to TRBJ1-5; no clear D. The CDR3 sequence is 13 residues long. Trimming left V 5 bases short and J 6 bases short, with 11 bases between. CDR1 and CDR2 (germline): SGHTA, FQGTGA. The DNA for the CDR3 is TGTGCCAGCAGCCTTGACTCGGCTCAGCCCCAGCATTTT. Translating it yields CASSLDSAQPQHF.

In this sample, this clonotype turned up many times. CDR3 region: CASSVAGGDQETQYF. The CDR3 DNA is TGTGCCAGCAGCGTAGCCGGGGGGGACCAAGAGACCCAGTACTTC. The chain couples TRBV9 to TRBJ2-5, with TRBD2 matching over 8 bases. CDR1 is SGDLS and CDR2 is YYNGEE in the germline V gene. Trimming at V came to 0 bases and at J to 0 bases, leaving 1 base not matched to a gene. The length of the CDR3 is 15 residues.

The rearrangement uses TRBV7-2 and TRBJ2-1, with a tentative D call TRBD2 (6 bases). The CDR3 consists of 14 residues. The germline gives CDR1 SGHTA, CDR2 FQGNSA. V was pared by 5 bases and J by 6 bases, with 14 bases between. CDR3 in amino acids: CASSERLVSNEQFF. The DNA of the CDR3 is TGTGCCAGCAGCGAGCGACTAGTAAGCAATGAGCAGTTCTTC.

CDR3 in DNA: TGTGCCAGCAGGGCATCCGGGGACCACAATCAGCCCCAGCATTTT. This translates into CASRASGDHNQPQHF. The rearrangement uses TRBV6-1 and TRBJ1-5; the D gene is possibly TRBD1 (5 bases). CDR1 and CDR2 from the germline V gene are MNHNS and SASEGT. V lost 6 bases to trimming and J lost 3 bases, with 15 bases between them. The CDR3 has 15 residues.

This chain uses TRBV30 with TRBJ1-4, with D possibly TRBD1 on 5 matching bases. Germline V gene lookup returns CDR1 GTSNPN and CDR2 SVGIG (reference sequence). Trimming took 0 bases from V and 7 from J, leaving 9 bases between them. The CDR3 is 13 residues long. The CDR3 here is CAWSVPGREKLFF. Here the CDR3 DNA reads TGTGCCTGGAGTGTACCGGGGCGTGAAAAACTGTTTTTT.

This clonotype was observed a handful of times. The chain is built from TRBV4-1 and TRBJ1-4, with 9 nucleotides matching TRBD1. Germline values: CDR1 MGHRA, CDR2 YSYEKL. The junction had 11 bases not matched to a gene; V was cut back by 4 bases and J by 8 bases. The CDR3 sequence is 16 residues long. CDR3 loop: CASSPLRRTGDEKLFF. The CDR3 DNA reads TGCGCCAGCAGCCCCCTTCGAAGGACAGGGGACGAAAAACTGTTTTTT.

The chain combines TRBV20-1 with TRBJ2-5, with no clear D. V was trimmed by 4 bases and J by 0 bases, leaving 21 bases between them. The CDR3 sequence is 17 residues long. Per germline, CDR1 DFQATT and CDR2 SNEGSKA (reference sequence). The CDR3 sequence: CSAIDTDRAFNQETQYF. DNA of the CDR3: TGCAGTGCTATCGACACAGATAGGGCGTTTAACCAAGAGACCCAGTACTTC.

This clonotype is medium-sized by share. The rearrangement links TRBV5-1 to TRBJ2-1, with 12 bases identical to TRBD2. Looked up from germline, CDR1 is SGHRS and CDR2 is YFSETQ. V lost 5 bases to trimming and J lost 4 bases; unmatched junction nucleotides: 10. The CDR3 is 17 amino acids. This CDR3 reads CASSYIGLAGIYNEQFF. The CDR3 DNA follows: TGCGCCAGCAGTTATATCGGACTAGCGGGGATATACAATGAGCAGTTCTTC.

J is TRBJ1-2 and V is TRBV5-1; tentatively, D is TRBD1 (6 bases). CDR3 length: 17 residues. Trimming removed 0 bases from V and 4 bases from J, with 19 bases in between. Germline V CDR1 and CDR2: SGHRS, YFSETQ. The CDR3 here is CASSLGAPQGNVYGYTF. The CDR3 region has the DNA TGCGCCAGCAGCTTGGGCGCTCCACAGGGAAATGTCTATGGCTACACCTTC. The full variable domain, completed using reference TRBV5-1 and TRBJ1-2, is KAGVTQTPRYLIKTRGQQVTLSCSPISGHRSVSWYQQTPGQGLQFLFEYFSETQRNKGNFPGRFSGRQFSNSRSEMNVSTLELGDSALYLCASSLGAPQGNVYGYTFGSGTRLTVV.

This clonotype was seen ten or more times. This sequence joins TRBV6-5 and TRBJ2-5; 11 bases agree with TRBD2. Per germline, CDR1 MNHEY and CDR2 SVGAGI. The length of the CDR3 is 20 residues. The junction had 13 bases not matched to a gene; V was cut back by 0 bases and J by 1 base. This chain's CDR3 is CASSYSGGGTSGGGQETQYF. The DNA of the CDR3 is TGTGCCAGCAGTTACTCGGGTGGAGGTACTAGCGGGGGAGGCCAAGAGACCCAGTACTTC.

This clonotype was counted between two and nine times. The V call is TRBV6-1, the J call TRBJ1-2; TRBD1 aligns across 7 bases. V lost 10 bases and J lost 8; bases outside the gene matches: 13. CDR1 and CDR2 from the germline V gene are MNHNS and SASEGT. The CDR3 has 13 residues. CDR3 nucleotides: TGTGCCACCTTGTGGACAGGTTCCTACGGCTACACCTTC. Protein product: CATLWTGSYGYTF.

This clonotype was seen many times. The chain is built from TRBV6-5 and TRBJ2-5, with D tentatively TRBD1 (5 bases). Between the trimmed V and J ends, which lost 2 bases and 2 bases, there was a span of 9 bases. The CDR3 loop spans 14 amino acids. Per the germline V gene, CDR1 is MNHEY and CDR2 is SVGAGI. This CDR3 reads CASSYTYRQETQYF. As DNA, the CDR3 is TGTGCCAGCAGTTACACCTACAGGCAAGAGACCCAGTACTTC.

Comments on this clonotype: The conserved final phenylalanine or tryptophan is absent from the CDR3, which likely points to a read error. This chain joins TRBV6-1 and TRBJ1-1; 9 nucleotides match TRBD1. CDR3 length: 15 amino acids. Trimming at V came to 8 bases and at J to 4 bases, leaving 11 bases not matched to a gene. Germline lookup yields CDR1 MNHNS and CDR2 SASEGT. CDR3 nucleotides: TGTGCCAGCCTGAATATTACAGGGGGCGTCACTGAAGCTTTCATT. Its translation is CASLNITGGVTEAFI.

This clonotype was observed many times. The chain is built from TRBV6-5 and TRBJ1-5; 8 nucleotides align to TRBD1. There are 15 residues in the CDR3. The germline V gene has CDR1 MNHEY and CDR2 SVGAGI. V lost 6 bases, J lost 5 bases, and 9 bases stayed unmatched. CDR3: CASRQSQGGYQPQHF. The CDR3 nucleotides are TGTGCCAGCAGGCAATCACAGGGGGGATATCAGCCCCAGCATTTT.

CDR3 nucleotide sequence: TGTGCCACCAGCAGGGACAGGGGCCCCTACGAGCAGTACTTC. Translating gives CATSRDRGPYEQYF. V usage is TRBV15 and J usage is TRBJ2-7, with 9 bases lining up with TRBD1. Germline V CDR1 and CDR2: LNHNV, YYDKDF (reference sequence). Trimming cost V 3 bases and J 2 bases; bases outside gene matches: 2. This CDR3 is built from 14 residues.

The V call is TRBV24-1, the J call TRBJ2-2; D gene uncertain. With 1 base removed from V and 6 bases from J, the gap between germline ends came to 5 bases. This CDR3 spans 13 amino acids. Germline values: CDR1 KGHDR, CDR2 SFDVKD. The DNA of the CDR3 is TGTGCCACCAGTGATTTAGTTCCCGGGGAGCTGTTTTTT. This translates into CATSDLVPGELFF.

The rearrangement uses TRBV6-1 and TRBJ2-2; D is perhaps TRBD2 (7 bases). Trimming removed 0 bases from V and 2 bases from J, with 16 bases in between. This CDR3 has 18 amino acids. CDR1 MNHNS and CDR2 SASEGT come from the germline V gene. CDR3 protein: CASSEALLGGANTGELFF. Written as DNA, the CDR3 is TGTGCCAGCAGTGAAGCGCTTTTGGGGGGGGCTAACACCGGGGAGCTGTTTTTT.